The 10 T cell receptor beta chains given below trace back to one sample, sequenced in a study of cytomegalovirus exposure and HLA in healthy donors. The PCR was carried out with 60 Vbeta primers and 13 Jbeta primers. The method was immunoSEQ multiplex PCR; TCRdb's version includes in-frame clones alone and lacks a portion of them. The sample has under 250,000 clones, about 80% seen once. Sequenced: PBMCs. Receptors originate from a man aged 30 to 39 in good health and CMV-seronegative.

The genes are TRBV4-1 and TRBJ2-7; TRBD2 matches 9 bases. Germline V CDR1 and CDR2: MGHRA, YSYEKL. The CDR3 has 17 residues. The trim removed 6 bases at V and 0 bases at J, leaving 12 bases unmatched. In DNA form, the CDR3 reads TGCGCCAGCAGTCACTTCCGGCTAGCGGGGACCTCCTACGAGCAGTACTTC. Translated, it gives CASSHFRLAGTSYEQYF.

The chain carries TRBV27 and TRBJ1-2; tentatively, D is TRBD1 (6 bases). The germline CDR1 and CDR2 sequences are MNHEY and SMNVEV (reference sequence). This CDR3 region has 14 residues. V lost 5 bases to trimming and J lost 4 bases, with 14 bases between them. CDR3 coding DNA: TGTGCCAGCAGTCCACAGGGTTTTGGCTATGGCTACACCTTC. The encoded protein is CASSPQGFGYGYTF.

The V and J genes are TRBV6-5 and TRBJ2-1, with D maybe TRBD1 (5 bases). The CDR3 is 11 residues long. Germline V CDR1 and CDR2: MNHEY, SVGAGI. V was pared by 4 bases and J by 8 bases, with 6 bases between. The DNA of the CDR3 is TGTGCCAGCAGTTTAGGGGATGAGCAGTTCTTC. Its translation: CASSLGDEQFF.

The V gene is TRBV6-5, the J gene TRBJ2-7; D is undetermined. This CDR3 has 14 amino acids. V lost 2 bases and J 0 bases, leaving 8 bases between the germline ends. In germline, CDR1 is MNHEY, CDR2 SVGAGI. CDR3 sequence reads: CASSYGTNSYEQYF. CDR3 DNA sequence: TGTGCCAGCAGTTACGGTACTAACTCCTACGAGCAGTACTTC.

The J gene is TRBJ2-2, the V gene TRBV14; D is unclear. The CDR3 sequence is 15 residues long. Trimming pared 2 bases from V and 6 bases from J, leaving 13 bases between. The germline V gene encodes CDR1 SGHDN and CDR2 FVKESK. CDR3: CASSQLILGPGELFF. CDR3 in DNA: TGTGCCAGCAGCCAACTCATTTTGGGCCCCGGGGAGCTGTTTTTT. Supplemented by reference TRBV14 and TRBJ2-2, the full variable domain reads EAGVTQFPSHSVIEKGQTVTLRCDPISGHDNLYWYRRVMGKEIKFLLHFVKESKQDESGMPNNRFLAERTGGTYSTLKVQPAELEDSGVYFCASSQLILGPGELFFGEGSRLTVL.

The chain employs TRBV7-9 and TRBJ1-5, with D unclear. V shed 5 bases and J shed 5 bases, with 19 bases lying between them. This CDR3 comprises 16 residues. Germline V gives CDR1 SEHNR, CDR2 FQNEAQ (reference sequence). As DNA, the CDR3 is TGTGCCAGCAGCCTAGATTTGGGTGGTGGAGATCAGCCCCAGCATTTT. It is translated as CASSLDLGGGDQPQHF.

The rearrangement joins TRBV28 to TRBJ2-3; D perhaps matches TRBD1 (5 bases). Trimming removed 3 bases from V and 6 bases from J, with 13 bases in between. The germline V gene has CDR1 MDHEN and CDR2 SYDVKM. The length of the CDR3 is 14 residues. CDR3 coding DNA: TGTGCCAGCAGTTTCCGACAGCCCGTGGATACGCAGTATTTT. This encodes CASSFRQPVDTQYF.

This chain joins TRBV19 and TRBJ2-3; 12 bases agree with TRBD1. The CDR3 is 17 residues long. Losses at the gene ends were 3 bases for V and 6 bases for J; bases not matched to a gene: 10. Germline V gene lookup returns CDR1 LNHDA and CDR2 SQIVND (reference sequence). CDR3 in amino acids: CASSMASGTGGVDTQYF. The CDR3 DNA is TGTGCCAGTAGTATGGCCTCCGGGACAGGGGGCGTGGATACGCAGTATTTT.

This sequence joins TRBV27 and TRBJ2-5; 7 bases align to TRBD2. Per germline, CDR1 MNHEY and CDR2 SMNVEV (reference sequence). V lost 8 bases to trimming and J lost 5 bases; unmatched junction nucleotides: 20. The CDR3 extends over 17 amino acids. The CDR3 is CASPSGSREGRSETQYF. The CDR3 DNA is TGTGCCAGCCCTTCGGGGTCGAGGGAGGGCCGGTCCGAGACCCAGTACTTC.

The rearrangement joins TRBV9 to TRBJ2-3; no reliable D call. The CDR3 covers 14 residues. V was cut by 0 bases and J by 4 bases, with 9 bases left in between. Germline V gene data show CDR1 as SGDLS and CDR2 as YYNGEE. The CDR3 coding sequence is TGTGCCAGCAGCGTAGTTGGAGATGCAGATACGCAGTATTTT. Encoded protein: CASSVVGDADTQYF.